This entry lists 17 T cell receptor beta chains sequenced from one sample in a study of T cell responses to AZD1222 COVID-19 vaccine. The repertoire was sequenced with immunoSEQ multiplex PCR; TCRdb's copy has only in-frame clones and lacks some. The sample consists of roughly 110,000 clones, over 80% of them appearing once. Material: peripheral blood, obtained 28 days after the second AZD1222 dose. The receptors come from an adult who received the AZD1222 COVID-19 vaccine.

The chain links TRBV6-4 to TRBJ2-2; TRBD1 might be the D (6 bases). The V end was cut by 2 bases, the J end by 4 bases, with 8 bases between. CDR1 is MRHNA, CDR2 SNTAGT, per germline. The CDR3 runs to 14 residues. Here the CDR3 reads CASSDTGSTGELFF. In nucleotides, the CDR3 is TGTGCCAGCAGTGACACAGGGAGCACCGGGGAGCTGTTTTTT.

The chain has TRBV6-2 or TRBV6-3 and TRBJ1-5; D possibly corresponds to TRBD1 (5 bases). V dropped 4 bases and J dropped 7 bases, with 14 bases sitting between them. Germline V gene data show CDR1 as MNHEY and CDR2 as SVGEGT. The CDR3 covers 14 residues. Written as DNA, the CDR3 is TGTGCCAGCAGTTTCCCTAATTGGGGCCAGCCCCAGCATTTT. It is translated as CASSFPNWGQPQHF.

V is TRBV28 and J is TRBJ2-7, with D hard to call. V shed 2 bases and J shed 5 bases, with 10 bases lying between them. CDR1 is MDHEN and CDR2 is SYDVKM in the germline V gene. The CDR3 has 13 residues. DNA for the CDR3: TGTGCCAGCAGTTTAAATCCCATAAACGAGCAGTACTTC. Amino acids: CASSLNPINEQYF.

The CDR3, as DNA: TGTGCCAGCAGTTGGACAGCGGGTAATTCACCCCTCCACTTT. Its protein product is CASSWTAGNSPLHF. The chain recombines TRBV6-6 with TRBJ1-6, with D possibly being TRBD1 (6 bases). Per germline, CDR1 MNHNY and CDR2 SVGAGI (reference sequence). Trimming removed 4 bases from V and 6 bases from J, with 10 bases in between. This CDR3 region has 14 residues.

CDR3 amino acids: CASSESRGFGGRTEAFF. DNA for the CDR3: TGCGCCAGCAGTGAGTCGCGAGGGTTCGGGGGAAGAACTGAAGCTTTCTTT. The chain combines TRBV10-1 with TRBJ1-1, with a possible D match to TRBD1 (5 bases). The CDR3 has 17 residues. Trimming took off 0 bases at V and 5 bases at J, with 19 bases between the two ends. Per germline, CDR1 WNHNN and CDR2 SYGVQD (reference sequence).

This sequence joins TRBV19 and TRBJ1-6; D perhaps matches TRBD1 (5 bases). This CDR3 is built from 14 residues. Between the trimmed V and J ends, which lost 10 bases and 5 bases, there was a span of 15 bases. In germline, CDR1 is LNHDA, CDR2 SQIVND (reference sequence). The CDR3 region is CATSRGVDNSPLHF. The CDR3 DNA reads TGTGCCACCTCACGAGGGGTTGATAATTCACCCCTCCACTTT.

The rearrangement links TRBV19 to TRBJ2-2, with 13 bases aligning to TRBD2. Per the germline V gene, CDR1 is LNHDA and CDR2 is SQIVND (reference sequence). Trimming cost V 0 bases and J 5 bases; bases outside gene matches: 15. This CDR3 contains 21 residues. The CDR3 loop reads CASSIDLEGGLAGVLTGELFF. The CDR3 nucleotides are TGTGCCAGTAGTATAGATCTTGAGGGAGGACTAGCGGGAGTTTTGACCGGGGAGCTGTTTTTT.

The V call is TRBV7-9, the J call TRBJ1-6; D is uncertain. Trimming took off 1 base at V and 8 bases at J, with 15 bases between the two ends. Per germline, CDR1 SEHNR and CDR2 FQNEAQ (reference sequence). The CDR3 spans 16 residues. The CDR3 bases are TGTGCCAGCAGCTTAGTAAGGCCCGCGACGGATTCACCCCTCCACTTT. This encodes CASSLVRPATDSPLHF.

V is TRBV7-9 and J is TRBJ1-5, with a tentative D call TRBD1 (5 bases). V lost 5 bases, J lost 4 bases, and 21 bases lay in between. CDR3 size: 17 residues. Per the germline V gene, CDR1 is SEHNR and CDR2 is FQNEAQ (reference sequence). CDR3 in amino acids: CASSPGGLTSGNQPQHF. The CDR3 DNA sequence: TGTGCCAGCAGCCCAGGAGGACTCACTTCAGGGAATCAGCCCCAGCATTTT. Complete variable domain (other parts from reference TRBV7-9 and TRBJ1-5): DTGVSQNPRHKITKRGQNVTFRCDPISEHNRLYWYRQTLGQGPEFLTYFQNEAQLEKSRLLSDRFSAERPKGSFSTLEIQRTEQGDSAMYLCASSPGGLTSGNQPQHFGDGTRLSIL.

The rearrangement links TRBV11-3 to TRBJ2-1; tentative D call: TRBD1 (5 bases). V lost 1 base to trimming and J lost 6 bases, with 16 bases between them. CDR3 length: 16 amino acids. Looked up from germline, CDR1 is SGHNT and CDR2 is YENEEA. This CDR3 reads CASSLAVGSGINEQFF. The CDR3 DNA is TGTGCCAGCAGCTTAGCCGTGGGGTCAGGGATCAATGAGCAGTTCTTC.

This clone has a single count. The chain uses TRBV3-1 (or the pseudogene TRBV3-2) and TRBJ2-3; 8 nucleotides agree with TRBD2. Germline CDR1 LGHDT, CDR2 YNNKEL (reference sequence). The CDR3 totals 18 residues. Unmatched junction bases numbered 13, after V lost 5 bases and J lost 0 bases. CDR3 sequence: CASSGLAQPGPSTDTQYF. CDR3 in DNA: TGTGCCAGCAGCGGACTAGCCCAACCCGGCCCTAGCACAGATACGCAGTATTTT.

This clone was detected only once. CDR3 sequence (DNA): TGTGCCAGCAGTCCCACAGGGTTTGAAGCTTTCTTT. Its translation is CASSPTGFEAFF. The genes are TRBV2 and TRBJ1-1; D may be TRBD1 (6 bases). Per germline, CDR1 SNHLY and CDR2 FYNNEI. The length of the CDR3 is 12 residues. Trimming removed 5 bases at V and 7 bases at J, with 11 bases between.

This rearrangement joins TRBV10-1 to TRBJ1-6; D is ambiguous. The CDR3 is made up of 13 amino acids. Per the germline V gene, CDR1 is WNHNN and CDR2 is SYGVQD (reference sequence). V was cut by 10 bases and J by 6 bases, with 13 bases left in between. CDR3 sequence: CATQDGPNSPLHF. Here the CDR3 DNA reads TGCGCCACCCAAGACGGGCCTAATTCACCCCTCCACTTT.

CDR3 DNA sequence: TGCAGCGTTGGCGCCGGCAGTCAGCCCCAGCATTTT. Its protein is CSVGAGSQPQHF. The V call is TRBV29-1, the J call TRBJ1-5, with no clear D. This CDR3 region has 12 residues. Germline V gene data show CDR1 as SQVTM and CDR2 as ANQGSEA. V was cut by 4 bases and J by 6 bases, with 10 bases left in between. The full variable domain, completed using reference TRBV29-1 and TRBJ1-5, is SAVISQKPSRDICQRGTSLTIQCQVDSQVTMMFWYRQQPGQSLTLIATANQGSEATYESGFVIDKFPISRPNLTFSTLTVSNMSPEDSSIYLCSVGAGSQPQHFGDGTRLSIL.

The chain joins TRBV10-3 to TRBJ1-1; D gene uncertain. Between the trimmed V and J ends, which lost 4 bases and 2 bases, there was a span of 8 bases. This CDR3 comprises 13 residues. Germline values: CDR1 ENHRY, CDR2 SYGVKD. The CDR3 DNA reads as TGTGCCATCAGTGTTGGTACCAACACTGAAGCTTTCTTT. This translates into CAISVGTNTEAFF.

This rearrangement joins TRBV6-2 or TRBV6-3 to TRBJ2-4; D gene ambiguous. The CDR3 is made up of 12 amino acids. V dropped 0 bases and J dropped 10 bases, with 7 bases sitting between them. Germline V gene lookup returns CDR1 MNHEY and CDR2 SVGEGT. The CDR3 DNA follows: TGTGCCAGCAGTTACTCACGTGGGATTCAGTACTTC. This codes for CASSYSRGIQYF.

CDR3 coding DNA: TGTGCCAGCAGCGGCCGGACGGGTAACTATGGCTACACCTTC. This codes for CASSGRTGNYGYTF. The rearrangement links TRBV7-2 to TRBJ1-2; D unclear. Trimming removed 5 bases from V and 1 base from J, with 11 bases in between. CDR1 and CDR2 from the germline V gene are SGHTA and FQGNSA. This CDR3 has 14 amino acids.